The source of this T cell receptor beta chain is a study of shared clonotypes between healthy human individuals. Study in general: The donor group consisted of two women and three men, aged 18 to 49. Each donor's CD8 memory used one plate, CD8 naive two, each CD4 subset three.

The CDR3 sequence is 12 residues long. Germline CDR1 is MDHEN and CDR2 is SYDVKM. Profiling relied on immunoSEQ multiplex PCR, and the TCRdb table lists in-frame clones only, not all of them. The data show around 1.1 million clones, with roughly 74% seen just once and 0.6% to 0.7% held by the top ten. Donors included only healthy HIV-negative adults lacking recent acute infections or vaccinations. A split of CD4+ cells into CD45RA+ naive and CD45RA-negative memory subsets was performed. The gene calls are TRBV28 and TRBJ2-2; the D is unclear. This clonotype originated in a man in his late teens or twenties in good health. Some clones in this sample may be carry-over from other donors' samples. What was sequenced was memory CD4+ T cells from PBMCs. Subset given: CD45RA-negative fraction. The chain's CDR3 is CASHRNTGELFF. The CDR3 DNA reads as TGTGCGAGCCATAGGAACACCGGGGAGCTGTTTTTT. Drawing the rest from reference TRBV28 and TRBJ2-2, the complete variable domain is DVKVTQSSRYLVKRTGEKVFLECVQDMDHENMFWYRQDPGLGLRLIYFSYDVKMKEKGDIPEGYSVSREKKERFSLILESASTNQTSMYLCASHRNTGELFFGEGSRLTVL.